This TCR beta chain stems from a study of beta chain features in type 1 diabetes. Study-level points and caveats: In comparison with healthy donors, patients had naive, central memory and Treg TCRB repertoires that appeared more similar. HLA influence on TCRB rearrangement stayed unresolved here. TCRB CDR3 length was moderately but significantly reduced in all four CD4+ subsets of Type 1 diabetes patients.

The CDR3 is made up of 13 amino acids. Trimming shortened V by 3 bases and J by 3 bases, and 9 bases separated the two germline ends. Germline CDR1 PRHDT, CDR2 FYEKMQ (reference sequence). Points on this clone: No antigen is known for it.

Isolated RNA was reverse transcribed in full, so expressed TCRB transcripts were sequenced. Roughly 3.6 million reads on average were seen across naive, central memory and regulatory T cell samples. TCRdb's copy holds only in-frame clones and misses some; the assay was immunoSEQ multiplex PCR. The table lists 550,000 to 850,000 clones, 13% of them singletons. The rearrangement uses TRBV13 and TRBJ2-7; D is perhaps TRBD1 (5 bases). This sequence originates from a young man with type 1 diabetes. Sequencing was performed on naive CD4+ T cells from blood. This CDR3 is CASSLARVYEQYF. The CDR3 region has the DNA TGTGCCAGCAGCTTGGCCAGGGTCTACGAGCAGTACTTC.